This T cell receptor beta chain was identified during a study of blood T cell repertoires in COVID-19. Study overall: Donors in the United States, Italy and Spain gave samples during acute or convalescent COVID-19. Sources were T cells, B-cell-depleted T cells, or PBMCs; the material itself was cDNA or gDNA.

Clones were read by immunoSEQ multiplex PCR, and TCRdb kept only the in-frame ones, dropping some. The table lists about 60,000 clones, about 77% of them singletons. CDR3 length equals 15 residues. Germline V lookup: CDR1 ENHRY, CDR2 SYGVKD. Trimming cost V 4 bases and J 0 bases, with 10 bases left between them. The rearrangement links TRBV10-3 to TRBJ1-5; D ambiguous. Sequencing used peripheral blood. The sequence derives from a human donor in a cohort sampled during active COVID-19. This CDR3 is CAISATSNSNQPQHF. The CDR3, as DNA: TGTGCCATCAGTGCCACATCGAATAGCAATCAGCCCCAGCATTTT.